Reported below is one T cell receptor (beta chain). This sample was taken from a study of blood T cell repertoires in COVID-19. Overall study: Sources were T cells, B-cell-depleted T cells, or PBMCs; the material itself was cDNA or gDNA.

Original analysis: Amplification from reference gene primers served as the basis for estimated nucleated cell counts. Generated by immunoSEQ multiplex PCR, the TCRdb table keeps only in-frame clones and is missing some. V, J and clone size derive from that table, while D and trimming were established from the DNA sequence. The sample lists approximately 23,000 clones, 70% to 90% occurring once. V shed 8 bases, J shed 2 bases, and the junction held 6 bases outside the gene matches. The CDR3 sequence is 15 residues long. Germline CDR1 and CDR2: MNHEY and SVGAGI. The TCR sequence derives from a woman aged 80 or over with active COVID-19. Material: peripheral blood. The V and J genes are TRBV6-5 and TRBJ2-2, with 9 nucleotides matching TRBD1. CDR3 sequence: CASPRDRANTGELFF. The CDR3 coding sequence is TGTGCCAGCCCCCGGGACAGGGCCAACACCGGGGAGCTGTTTTTT.